One and the same sample provided the 24 T cell receptor beta chains below, sequenced in a study of STAT5B mutations in CD4+ large granular lymphocyte leukemia. The protocol was immunoSEQ multiplex PCR, while the TCRdb copy is restricted to in-frame clones and leaves out a portion. This table has 25,000 to 30,000 clones, less than 85% appearing once. The sample was CD4+ T cells from blood buffy coats. These receptors all come from a human donor in good health.

The genes are TRBV27 and TRBJ2-3, with D tentatively TRBD2 (5 bases). Germline values: CDR1 MNHEY, CDR2 SMNVEV (reference sequence). Trimming removed 6 bases from V and 2 bases from J, with 12 bases in between. CDR3 size: 14 residues. The CDR3 DNA follows: TGTGCCAGCAGAGATGCGGGTGCCACAGATACGCAGTATTTT. Translation: CASRDAGATDTQYF.

The DNA of the CDR3 is TGTGCCAGCAGCTTGGGAGGGGCTGAGGGTGGTACCGGGGAGCTGTTTTTT. Residues: CASSLGGAEGGTGELFF. The rearrangement joins TRBV5-4 to TRBJ2-2; D possibly uses TRBD1 or TRBD2 (5 bases each). V was shortened by 0 bases and J by 5 bases, with 17 bases between the two germline ends. Germline CDR1 reads SGHNT; CDR2 reads YYREEE (reference sequence). CDR3 size: 17 residues.

V usage is TRBV5-4 and J usage is TRBJ1-1, with D possibly being TRBD1 (5 bases). Germline CDR1 SGHNT, CDR2 YYREEE (reference sequence). This CDR3 is built from 15 residues. V lost 4 bases and J 4 bases, leaving 17 bases between the germline ends. CDR3: CASSPTGAAGTEAFF. The CDR3 nucleotides read TGTGCCAGCAGCCCGACTGGGGCAGCGGGCACTGAAGCTTTCTTT.

This clone was seen a few times. The chain carries TRBV7-8 and TRBJ1-5; D is undetermined. The germline CDR1 and CDR2 sequences are SGHVS and FQNEAQ. CDR3 length: 18 amino acids. V was pared by 0 bases and J by 0 bases, with 15 bases between. This chain's CDR3 is CASSLASLGPRSNQPQHF. The CDR3 bases are TGTGCCAGCAGCTTAGCGAGTCTAGGGCCGCGTAGCAATCAGCCCCAGCATTTT.

V and J are TRBV5-1 and TRBJ2-2; 11 bases align to TRBD2. The CDR3 totals 17 residues. After removal of 5 bases from V and 0 bases from J, the junction contained 6 bases not matched to a gene. Germline CDR1 SGHRS, CDR2 YFSETQ. The CDR3 reads CASSYVLAGANTGELFF. Here the CDR3 DNA reads TGCGCCAGCAGTTATGTACTAGCGGGGGCGAACACCGGGGAGCTGTTTTTT.

The chain carries TRBV2 and TRBJ2-5; D possibly corresponds to TRBD2 (7 bases). Germline CDR1 reads SNHLY; CDR2 reads FYNNEI. The CDR3 totals 11 residues. Trimming removed 9 bases at V and 4 bases at J, with 9 bases between. CDR3 sequence: CARGGGETQYF. The CDR3 coding sequence is TGTGCCAGAGGGGGGGGAGAGACCCAGTACTTC.

V usage is TRBV5-6 and J usage is TRBJ1-5, with 7 bases fitting TRBD1. J lost 2 bases, V lost 4 bases, and 9 bases had no gene match. The germline V gene has CDR1 SGHDT and CDR2 YYEEEE. CDR3 length: 16 amino acids. Here the CDR3 reads CASSQTAGTGNQPQHF. The CDR3 coding sequence is TGTGCCAGCAGCCAAACCGCCGGGACAGGCAATCAGCCCCAGCATTTT.

This chain links TRBV19 with TRBJ1-2; 9 bases line up with TRBD1. CDR1 LNHDA and CDR2 SQIVND come from the germline V gene (reference sequence). This CDR3 spans 13 amino acids. The trim removed 10 bases at V and 7 bases at J, leaving 10 bases unmatched. The CDR3 bases are TGTGCCACCGAACAGGGGGCGTCTGCTGGCTACACCTTC. Its translation is CATEQGASAGYTF.

The gene calls are TRBV5-4 and TRBJ1-3; TRBD1 matches at 8 bases. The germline CDR1 and CDR2 sequences are SGHNT and YYREEE (reference sequence). The CDR3 is made up of 13 amino acids. Losses at the gene ends were 4 bases for V and 8 bases for J; bases not matched to a gene: 5. For the CDR3, the DNA is TGTGCCAGCAGCGAGACAGGGGTTGACACCATATATTTT. The encoded protein is CASSETGVDTIYF.

V usage is TRBV5-3 and J usage is TRBJ2-3; 8 nucleotides line up with TRBD1. TRBV5-3 is an ORF for which the function is uncertain. V shed 3 bases, J shed 1 base, and the junction held 4 bases outside the gene matches. The CDR3 sequence is 15 residues long. CDR3 bases: TGTGCCAGAAGCTGCAGGGGGCTATGCACAGATACGCAGTATTTT. Translation gives CARSCRGLCTDTQYF.

This clone was seen just once. This sequence joins TRBV6-5 and TRBJ1-6; D is unclear. Germline V gives CDR1 MNHEY, CDR2 SVGAGI. Deletions cut 0 bases from V and 8 bases from J, with 5 bases between. The CDR3 covers 13 residues. CDR3 bases: TGTGCCAGCAGTTACTCTAGGGATTCACCCCTCCACTTT. The encoded protein is CASSYSRDSPLHF.

The chain is built from TRBV4-3 and TRBJ1-1; possibly TRBD1 for D (5 bases). The germline CDR1 and CDR2 sequences are LGHNA and YSLEER. V lost 3 bases to trimming and J lost 4 bases, with 9 bases between them. The CDR3 length is 13 residues. CDR3 amino acids: CASSQRGGTEAFF. For the CDR3, the DNA is TGCGCCAGCAGCCAGCGGGGGGGCACTGAAGCTTTCTTT.

The chain couples TRBV5-4 to TRBJ2-5; no clear D. The DNA end lines up better with TRBJ2-7; the J call may be wrong. CDR3 length: 12 amino acids. Germline loops: CDR1 SGHNT, CDR2 YYREEE (reference sequence). The CDR3: CASSLVGHEQYF. The CDR3 nucleotides are TGTGCCAGCAGCTTGGTGGGTCACGAGCAGTACTTC.

The rearrangement joins TRBV6-6 to TRBJ2-4, with D perhaps matching TRBD1 (5 bases). Per germline, CDR1 MNHNY and CDR2 SVGAGI (reference sequence). This CDR3 has 13 amino acids. The ends were cut back, 5 bases at V and 8 bases at J, with 13 bases in the middle. CDR3 nucleotides: TGTGCCAGCAGTAAACCCGAAGGGGACATTCAGTACTTC. This sequence encodes CASSKPEGDIQYF.

This clone was seen more than once but under ten times. The V gene is TRBV7-9, the J gene TRBJ1-5; D uncertain. The germline V and J ends were trimmed by 5 bases and 6 bases, with 8 bases remaining between them. CDR3 length equals 12 residues. Looked up from germline, CDR1 is SEHNR and CDR2 is FQNEAQ (reference sequence). The CDR3 DNA reads TGTGCCAGCAGCCCTGGCGGTCAGCCCCAGCATTTT. This sequence encodes CASSPGGQPQHF.

The chain is built from TRBV2 and TRBJ2-2; 7 nucleotides agree with TRBD2. The V and J ends lost 2 bases and 8 bases, in that order; junction bases with no gene match: 11. CDR1 and CDR2 from the germline V gene are SNHLY and FYNNEI. The CDR3 extends over 16 amino acids. The CDR3 DNA is TGTGCCAGCAGTGAAAGGACGCAGTGGGGGGGAGGGGAGCTGTTTTTT. Translation gives CASSERTQWGGGELFF. The complete variable domain, with remaining parts taken from reference TRBV2 and TRBJ2-2, reads EPEVTQTPSHQVTQMGQEVILRCVPISNHLYFYWYRQILGQKVEFLVSFYNNEISEKSEIFDDQFSVERPDGSNFTLKIRSTKLEDSAMYFCASSERTQWGGGELFFGEGSRLTVL.

The CDR3 sequence is CASSYGRDGKLFF. Here the CDR3 DNA reads TGTGCCAGCAGTTACGGCAGGGACGGAAAACTGTTTTTT. The chain uses TRBV6-5 and TRBJ1-4; TRBD1 might be the D (5 bases). V lost 2 bases and J lost 10, with 11 bases in between. The CDR3 sequence is 13 residues long. Germline-derived CDR1 and CDR2 are MNHEY and SVGAGI.

The V call is TRBV2, the J call TRBJ2-3; possibly TRBD1 for D (6 bases). The CDR3 consists of 14 residues. V was cut by 2 bases and J by 5 bases, with 11 bases left in between. Germline V lookup: CDR1 SNHLY, CDR2 FYNNEI. The CDR3 coding sequence is TGTGCCAGCAGTGAACTGGGGGCAAGAGATACGCAGTATTTT. Its translation is CASSELGARDTQYF.

The CDR3 spells CASSLRGQPQHF. CDR3 in DNA: TGTGCCAGTAGTCTCCGAGGTCAGCCCCAGCATTTT. The chain joins TRBV19 to TRBJ1-5; D is undetermined. Germline CDR1 is LNHDA and CDR2 is SQIVND (reference sequence). V gave up 5 bases and J gave up 6 bases, with 8 bases separating them. The CDR3 extends over 12 amino acids.

The genes are TRBV5-1 and TRBJ2-2; 9 nucleotides line up with TRBD1. The CDR3 is 16 amino acids. Germline V gene sequence: CDR1 SGHRS, CDR2 YFSETQ. After removal of 4 bases from V and 0 bases from J, the junction contained 4 bases not matched to a gene. CDR3 protein: CASSPRDRANTGELFF. CDR3 DNA sequence: TGCGCCAGCAGCCCTAGGGACAGGGCGAACACCGGGGAGCTGTTTTTT.

This clone was observed a handful of times. The chain combines TRBV27 with TRBJ1-3; 8 bases fit TRBD1. V trimming: 6 bases; J trimming: 0 bases; junction bases outside the gene matches: 10. The CDR3 spans 17 residues. Germline V gene data show CDR1 as MNHEY and CDR2 as SMNVEV (reference sequence). Here the CDR3 reads CASRSGQGLLSGNTIYF. The CDR3 DNA reads TGTGCCAGCAGATCCGGACAGGGACTACTCTCTGGAAACACCATATATTTT.

The chain couples TRBV7-8 to TRBJ1-5; a possible D gene is TRBD1 (6 bases). The CDR3 covers 15 residues. Trimming took 5 bases from V and 6 from J, leaving 17 bases between them. Germline lookup yields CDR1 SGHVS and CDR2 FQNEAQ. The CDR3 is CASSPGNRAFQPQHF. In DNA, the CDR3 is TGTGCCAGCAGCCCAGGGAACAGGGCTTTTCAGCCCCAGCATTTT.

In DNA, the CDR3 is TGTGCCAGCAGCCGACAGGGGGCATACGAGCAGTACTTC. It yields the protein CASSRQGAYEQYF. This chain joins TRBV7-8 and TRBJ2-7, with 10 bases lining up with TRBD1. Germline V CDR1 and CDR2: SGHVS, FQNEAQ. V shed 5 bases, J shed 4 bases, and the junction held 2 bases outside the gene matches. This CDR3 spans 13 amino acids.

The chain couples TRBV6-4 to TRBJ1-6, with D maybe TRBD1 (5 bases). Germline V gives CDR1 MRHNA, CDR2 SNTAGT. Trimming took off 6 bases at V and 9 bases at J, with 12 bases between the two ends. The CDR3 runs to 13 residues. CDR3 coding DNA: TGTGCCAGCAGCCTCCTTGGGGGTTCACCCCTCCACTTT. Its protein is CASSLLGGSPLHF.